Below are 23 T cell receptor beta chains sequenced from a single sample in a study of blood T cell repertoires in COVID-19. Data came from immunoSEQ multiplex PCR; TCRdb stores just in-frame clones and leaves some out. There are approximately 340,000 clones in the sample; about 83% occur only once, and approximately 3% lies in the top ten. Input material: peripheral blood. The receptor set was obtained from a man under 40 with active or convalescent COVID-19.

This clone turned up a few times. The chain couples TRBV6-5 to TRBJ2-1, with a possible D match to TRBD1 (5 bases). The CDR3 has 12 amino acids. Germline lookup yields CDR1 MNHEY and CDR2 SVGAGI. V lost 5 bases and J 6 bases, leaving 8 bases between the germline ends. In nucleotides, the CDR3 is TGTGCCAGCAGTCCCCAGGGCAATGAGCAGTTCTTC. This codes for CASSPQGNEQFF.

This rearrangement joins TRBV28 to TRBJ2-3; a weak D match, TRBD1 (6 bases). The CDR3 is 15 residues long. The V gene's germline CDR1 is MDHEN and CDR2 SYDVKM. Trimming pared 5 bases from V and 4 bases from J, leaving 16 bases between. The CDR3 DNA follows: TGTGCCAGCAGTGGCGGCAGGGGTAGATCAGATACGCAGTATTTT. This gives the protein CASSGGRGRSDTQYF.

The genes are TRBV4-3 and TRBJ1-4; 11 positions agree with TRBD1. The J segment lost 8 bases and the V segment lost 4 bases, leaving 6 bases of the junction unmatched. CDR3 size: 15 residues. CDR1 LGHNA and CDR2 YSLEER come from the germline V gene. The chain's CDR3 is CASSLWTGGGEKLFF. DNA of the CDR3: TGCGCCAGCAGCCTCTGGACAGGGGGCGGGGAAAAACTGTTTTTT.

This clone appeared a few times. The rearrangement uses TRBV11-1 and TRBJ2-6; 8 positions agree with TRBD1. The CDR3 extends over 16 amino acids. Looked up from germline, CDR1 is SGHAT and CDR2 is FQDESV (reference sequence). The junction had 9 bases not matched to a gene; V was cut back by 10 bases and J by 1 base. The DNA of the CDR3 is TGTGCCACCCAAGGACAGGGTGGTTCTGGGGCCAACGTCCTGACTTTC. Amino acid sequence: CATQGQGGSGANVLTF. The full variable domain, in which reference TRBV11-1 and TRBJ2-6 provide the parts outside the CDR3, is EAEVAQSPRYKITEKSQAVAFWCDPISGHATLYWYRQILGQGPELLVQFQDESVVDDSQLPKDRFSAERLKGVDSTLKIQPAELGDSAMYLCATQGQGGSGANVLTFGAGSRLTVL.

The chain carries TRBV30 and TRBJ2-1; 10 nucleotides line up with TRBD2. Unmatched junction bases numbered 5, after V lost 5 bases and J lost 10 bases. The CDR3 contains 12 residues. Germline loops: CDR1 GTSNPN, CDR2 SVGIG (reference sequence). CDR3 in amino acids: CAWLAGVGEQFF. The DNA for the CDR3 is TGTGCCTGGCTAGCGGGAGTAGGGGAGCAGTTCTTC.

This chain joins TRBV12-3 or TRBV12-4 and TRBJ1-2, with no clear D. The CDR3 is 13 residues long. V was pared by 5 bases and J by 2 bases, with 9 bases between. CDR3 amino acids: CASSIRGNYGYTF. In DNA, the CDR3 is TGTGCCAGCAGTATCAGAGGAAACTATGGCTACACCTTC.

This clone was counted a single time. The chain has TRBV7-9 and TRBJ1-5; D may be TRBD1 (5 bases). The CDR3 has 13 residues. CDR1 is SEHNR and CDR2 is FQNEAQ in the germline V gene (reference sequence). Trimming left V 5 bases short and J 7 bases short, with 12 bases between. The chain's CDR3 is CASSRGGDQPQHF. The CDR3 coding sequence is TGTGCCAGCAGCCGCGGGGGGGACCAGCCCCAGCATTTT.

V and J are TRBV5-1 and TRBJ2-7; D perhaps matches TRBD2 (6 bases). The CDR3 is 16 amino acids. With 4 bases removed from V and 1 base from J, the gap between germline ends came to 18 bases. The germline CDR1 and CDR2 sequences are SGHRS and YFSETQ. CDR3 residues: CASSGEEVSGSYEQYF. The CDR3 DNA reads TGCGCCAGCAGCGGGGAGGAGGTCAGCGGTTCCTACGAGCAGTACTTC.

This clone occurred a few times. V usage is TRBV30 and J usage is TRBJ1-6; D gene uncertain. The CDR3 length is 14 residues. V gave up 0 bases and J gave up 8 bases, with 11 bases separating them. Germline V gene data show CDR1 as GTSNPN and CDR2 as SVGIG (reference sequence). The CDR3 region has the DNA TGTGCCTGGAGTGTACGCGGATCGGATTCACCCCTCCACTTT. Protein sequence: CAWSVRGSDSPLHF.

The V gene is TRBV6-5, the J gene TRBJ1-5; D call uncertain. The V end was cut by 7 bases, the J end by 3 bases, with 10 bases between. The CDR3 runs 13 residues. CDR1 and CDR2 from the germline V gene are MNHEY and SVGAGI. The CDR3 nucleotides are TGTGCCAGCACCCTACAGTTCAATCAGCCCCAGCATTTT. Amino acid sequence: CASTLQFNQPQHF.

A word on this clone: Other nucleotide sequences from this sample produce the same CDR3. The CDR3 loop reads CASSLTSGSTDTQYF. CDR3 bases: TGTGCCAGCAGCTTAACTAGCGGAAGCACAGATACGCAGTATTTT. V is TRBV7-2 and J is TRBJ2-3, with 8 positions matching TRBD2. Trimming cost V 2 bases and J 0 bases; bases outside gene matches: 1. The germline V gene has CDR1 SGHTA and CDR2 FQGNSA. This CDR3 spans 15 amino acids.

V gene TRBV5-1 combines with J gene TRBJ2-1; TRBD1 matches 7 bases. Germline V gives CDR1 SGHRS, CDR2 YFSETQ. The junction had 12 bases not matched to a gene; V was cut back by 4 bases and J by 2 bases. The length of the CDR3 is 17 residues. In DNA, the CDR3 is TGCGCCAGCAGCGCCAGGGCGACAGGGAAACCCTACAATGAGCAGTTCTTC. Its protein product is CASSARATGKPYNEQFF.

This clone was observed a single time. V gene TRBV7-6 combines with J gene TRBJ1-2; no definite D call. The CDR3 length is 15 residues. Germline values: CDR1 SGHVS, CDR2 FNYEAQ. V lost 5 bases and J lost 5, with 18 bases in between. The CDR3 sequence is CASSPAPDTSYGYTF. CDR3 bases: TGTGCCAGCAGCCCAGCCCCCGACACGAGTTATGGCTACACCTTC.

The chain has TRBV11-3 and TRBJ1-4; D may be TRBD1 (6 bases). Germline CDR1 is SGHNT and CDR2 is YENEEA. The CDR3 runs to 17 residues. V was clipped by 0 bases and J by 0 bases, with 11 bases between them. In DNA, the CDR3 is TGTGCCAGCAGCTTAGAGAGGACAGAAGCAACTAATGAAAAACTGTTTTTT. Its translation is CASSLERTEATNEKLFF.

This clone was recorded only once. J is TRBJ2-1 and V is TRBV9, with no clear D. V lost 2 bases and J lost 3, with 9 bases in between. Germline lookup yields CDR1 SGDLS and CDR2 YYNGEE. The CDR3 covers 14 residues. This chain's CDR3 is CASSVLTDYNEQFF. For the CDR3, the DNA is TGTGCCAGCAGCGTCTTGACTGACTACAATGAGCAGTTCTTC.

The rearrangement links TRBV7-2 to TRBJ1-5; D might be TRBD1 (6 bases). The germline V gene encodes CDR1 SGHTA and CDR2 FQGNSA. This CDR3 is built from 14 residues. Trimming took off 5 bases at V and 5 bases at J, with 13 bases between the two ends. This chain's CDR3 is CASSTGSLDQPQHF. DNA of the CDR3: TGTGCCAGCAGCACAGGGAGTCTAGATCAGCCCCAGCATTTT.

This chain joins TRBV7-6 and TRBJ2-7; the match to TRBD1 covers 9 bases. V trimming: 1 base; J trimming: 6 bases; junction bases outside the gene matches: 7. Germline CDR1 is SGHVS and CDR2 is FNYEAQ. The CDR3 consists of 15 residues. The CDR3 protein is CASSLVTRDRVEQYF. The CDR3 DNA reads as TGTGCCAGCAGCTTAGTGACCCGGGACAGGGTCGAGCAGTACTTC.

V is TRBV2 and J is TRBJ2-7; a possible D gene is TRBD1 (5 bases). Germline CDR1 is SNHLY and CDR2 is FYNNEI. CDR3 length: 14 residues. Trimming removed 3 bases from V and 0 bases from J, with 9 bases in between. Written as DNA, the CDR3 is TGTGCCAGCAGTGACGACAGCCTCTCCTACGAGCAGTACTTC. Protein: CASSDDSLSYEQYF.

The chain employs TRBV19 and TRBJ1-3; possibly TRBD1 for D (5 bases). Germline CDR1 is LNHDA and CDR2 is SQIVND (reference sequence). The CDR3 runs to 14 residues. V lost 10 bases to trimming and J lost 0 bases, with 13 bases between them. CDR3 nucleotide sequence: TGTGCCACCTCTCAGGGAAACTCTGGAAACACCATATATTTT. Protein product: CATSQGNSGNTIYF. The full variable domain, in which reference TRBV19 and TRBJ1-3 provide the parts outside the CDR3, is DGGITQSPKYLFRKEGQNVTLSCEQNLNHDAMYWYRQDPGQGLRLIYYSQIVNDFQKGDIAEGYSVSREKKESFPLTVTSAQKNPTAFYLCATSQGNSGNTIYFGEGSWLTVV.

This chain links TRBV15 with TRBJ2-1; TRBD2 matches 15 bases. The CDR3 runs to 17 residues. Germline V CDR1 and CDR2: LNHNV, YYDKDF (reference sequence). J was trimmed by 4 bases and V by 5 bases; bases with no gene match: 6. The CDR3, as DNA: TGTGCCACCAGCGGCCCGGGACTAGCGGGAGGATACAATGAGCAGTTCTTC. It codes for CATSGPGLAGGYNEQFF.

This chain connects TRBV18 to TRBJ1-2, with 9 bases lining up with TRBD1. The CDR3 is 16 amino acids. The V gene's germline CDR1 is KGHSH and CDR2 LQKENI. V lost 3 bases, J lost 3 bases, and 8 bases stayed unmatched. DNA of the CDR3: TGTGCCAGCTCACCCATGCGGACAGGGGCGGACTATGGCTACACCTTC. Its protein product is CASSPMRTGADYGYTF.

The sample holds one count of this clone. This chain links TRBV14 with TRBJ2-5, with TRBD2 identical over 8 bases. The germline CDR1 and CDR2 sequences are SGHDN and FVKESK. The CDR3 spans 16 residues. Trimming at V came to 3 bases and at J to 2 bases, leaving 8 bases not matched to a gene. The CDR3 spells CASSQDVGRAQETQYF. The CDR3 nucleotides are TGTGCCAGCAGCCAGGATGTCGGGAGGGCACAAGAGACCCAGTACTTC.

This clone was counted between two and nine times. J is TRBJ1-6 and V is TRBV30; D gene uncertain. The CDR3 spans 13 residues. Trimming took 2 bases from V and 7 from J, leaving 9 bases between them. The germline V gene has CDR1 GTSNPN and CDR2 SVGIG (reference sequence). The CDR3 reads CAWSYGRNSPLHF. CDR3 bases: TGTGCCTGGAGTTACGGGAGGAATTCACCCCTCCACTTT.